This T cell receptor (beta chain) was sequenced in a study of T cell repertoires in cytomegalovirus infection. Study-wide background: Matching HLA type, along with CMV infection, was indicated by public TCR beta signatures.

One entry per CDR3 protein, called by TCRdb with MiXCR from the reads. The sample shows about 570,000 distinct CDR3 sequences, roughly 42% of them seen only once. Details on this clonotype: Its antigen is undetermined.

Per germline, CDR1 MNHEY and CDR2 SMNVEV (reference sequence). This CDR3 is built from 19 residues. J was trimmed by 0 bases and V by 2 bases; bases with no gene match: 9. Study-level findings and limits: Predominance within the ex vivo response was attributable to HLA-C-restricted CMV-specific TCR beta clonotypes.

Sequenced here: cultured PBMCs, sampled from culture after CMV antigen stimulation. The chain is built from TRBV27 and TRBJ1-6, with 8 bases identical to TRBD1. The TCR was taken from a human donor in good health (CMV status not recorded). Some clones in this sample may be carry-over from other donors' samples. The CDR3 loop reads CASSLEGPGGVSYNSPLHF. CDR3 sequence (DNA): TGTGCCAGCAGTTTAGAGGGTCCAGGGGGCGTCTCCTATAATTCACCCCTCCACTTT.